A selection of T cell receptor beta chains follows, all from one sample in a study of CD8 T cells in ankylosing spondylitis. TCRdb passed the 5' RACE reads through MiXCR, listing each CDR3 protein once. The sample carries about 27,000 distinct CDR3 sequences, roughly 8.6% recorded once. The specimen sequenced was blood. The origin of the receptors is a male donor with ankylosing spondylitis or in good health (not recorded which). CDR3s include the opening cysteine and the closing phenylalanine or tryptophan. A D gene is named only where the DNA matches it firmly. The size entry is marked missing in some rows and otherwise reads once, few, many or a size class.

>many|TRBD2|TRBV12-3/TRBV12-4|TRBJ2-2
TGTGCCAGCACCCGAGCGGGAGGAGGAGCCGGGGAGCTGTTTTTT
CASTRAGGGAGELFF
>many|.|TRBV12-3/TRBV12-4|TRBJ1-2
TGTGCCAGCAGCCCCGGGTCTTCTTTTTATGGCTACACCTTC
CASSPGSSFYGYTF
>few|TRBD1|TRBV15|TRBJ1-2
TGTGCCACCAGGGGGGCCAGGGGGCCTAACTATGGCTACACCTTC
CATRGARGPNYGYTF
>many|.|TRBV20-1|TRBJ2-7
TGCAGTGCTAGAGATGGCAGGGAGGTAGGCGAGCAGTACTTC
CSARDGREVGEQYF
>.|.|TRBV20-1|TRBJ2-3
TGCAGTGCTGGTACGCGCGGGGGCCCTACCACAGATACGCAGTATTTT
CSAGTRGGPTTDTQYF
>.|.|TRBV12-3/TRBV12-4|TRBJ1-2
TGTGCCAGCAGTTTCGTTGACACCCTCTATGGCTACACCTTC
CASSFVDTLYGYTF
>.|.|TRBV12-3/TRBV12-4|TRBJ2-7
TGTGCCAGCAGTAACTCCTACGAGCAGTACTTC
CASSNSYEQYF
>many|.|TRBV30|TRBJ2-2
TGTGCCTGGAGGCGGAGCCGGAACACCGGGGAGCTGTTTTTT
CAWRRSRNTGELFF
>many|.|TRBV28|TRBJ1-1
TGTGCCAGCAGTTTTTGGGGGGAAGCTTTCTTT
CASSFWGEAFF
>many|.|TRBV7-3|TRBJ2-1
TGTGCCAGCAGCCCCCCGGGGAGCCATGAGCAGTTCTTC
CASSPPGSHEQFF
>few|.|TRBV5-5|TRBJ2-5
TGTGCCAGCAGCGCCCTGCAGGGCGTGGAGACCCAGTACTTC
CASSALQGVETQYF
>many|.|TRBV11-1|TRBJ2-3
TGTGCCAGCAGTCTGATTACGGATACGCAGTATTTT
CASSLITDTQYF
>medium-sized|.|TRBV29-1|TRBJ2-1
TGCAGTGCCGGGGCGTCCTACAATGAGCAGTTCTTC
CSAGASYNEQFF
>.|.|TRBV28|TRBJ1-2
TGTGCCAGCAGTTCCGCTGGGGCAGAATATGGCTACACCTTC
CASSSAGAEYGYTF
>many|.|TRBV3-1|TRBJ2-1
TGTGCCAGCAGCCAAGCTCGGCTACGTGAGCAGTTCTTC
CASSQARLREQFF
>few|.|TRBV9|TRBJ2-2
TGTGCCAGCAGCGTAAGAAGGGCCACCGGGGAGCTGTTTTTT
CASSVRRATGELFF
>.|.|TRBV27|TRBJ2-1
TGTGCCAGCAGTCTAATCGGACTGGGAAATGAGCAGTTCTTC
CASSLIGLGNEQFF
>.|.|TRBV12-3/TRBV12-4|TRBJ2-7
TGTGCCAGCAGTTTAAATCATGGGGGGTACGAGCAGTACTTC
CASSLNHGGYEQYF
>many|TRBD2|TRBV4-1|TRBJ2-1
TGCGCCAGCAGCCAAGAGTGGAGCGGGAGCTCCTACAATGAGCAGTTCTTC
CASSQEWSGSSYNEQFF
>few|.|TRBV6-6|TRBJ2-2
TGTGCCAGCAGGCCCCCTCGGACGGACACCGGGGAGCTGTTTTTT
CASRPPRTDTGELFF
>.|.|TRBV4-3|TRBJ2-1
TGCGCCAGCAGCCAAGCGGGGGCAAGGTACAATGAGCAGTTCTTC
CASSQAGARYNEQFF
>.|.|TRBV7-9|TRBJ1-4
TGTGCCAGCAGCTTCACAGGGCCTCAGGATGGAAAACTGTTTTTT
CASSFTGPQDGKLFF
>.|TRBD1|TRBV12-3/TRBV12-4|TRBJ2-3
TGTGCCAGCAGTTTGGGGACAGGGGCAGATACGCAGTATTTT
CASSLGTGADTQYF
>.|.|TRBV21-1|TRBJ2-1
TGTGCCAGCGGATCCTTCGGGGAATGGCCTCCCACCCCGGATGAGCAGTTCTTC
CASGSFGEWPPTPDEQFF
>many|TRBD2|TRBV20-1|TRBJ2-1
TGCAGTGCGAGTAAGACTAGCGGGGGGGGTAGGGCCTACAATGAGCAGTTCTTC
CSASKTSGGGRAYNEQFF
>few|TRBD1|TRBV7-9|TRBJ1-1
TGTGCCAGCAGCTTCCCTACAGGGGGCACTGAAGCTTTCTTT
CASSFPTGGTEAFF
>.|.|TRBV2|TRBJ2-6
TGTGCCAGCAGTGTTGGGGCCTCTGGGGCCAACGTCCTGACTTTC
CASSVGASGANVLTF
>.|TRBD2|TRBV29-1|TRBJ2-1
TGCAGCGCTACCGGACTAGCGGGAGCTAGGTACAATGAGCAGTTCTTC
CSATGLAGARYNEQFF
>many|.|TRBV16|TRBJ1-5
TGTGCCAGCAGCCTACAGGGAAGCAATCAGCCCCAGCATTTT
CASSLQGSNQPQHF
>.|TRBD1|TRBV5-1|TRBJ2-3
TGCGCCAGCAGCTTACAAGGGACAGGGGGCACAGATACGCAGTATTTT
CASSLQGTGGTDTQYF
>few|TRBD2|TRBV12-3/TRBV12-4|TRBJ2-2
TGTGCCAGCAGCTCAAGCGGGAGATCCGGGGAGCTGTTTTTT
CASSSSGRSGELFF
>few|TRBD1|TRBV20-1|TRBJ2-2
TGCAGTGCTTCGGACAGGGGCACCGGGGAGCTGTTTTTT
CSASDRGTGELFF
>many|TRBD1|TRBV12-3/TRBV12-4|TRBJ1-5
TGTGCCAGCAGACCCGGACAGGTAGATCAGCCCCAGCATTTT
CASRPGQVDQPQHF
>few|TRBD1|TRBV6-5|TRBJ2-3
TGTGCCAGCAGCCGCGACAGGGGAGTTCCAGATACGCAGTATTTT
CASSRDRGVPDTQYF
>.|.|TRBV7-2|TRBJ2-1
TGTGCCAGCAGCTTAGCTAGTGGAGACTACAATGAGCAGTTCTTC
CASSLASGDYNEQFF
>.|.|TRBV7-9|TRBJ1-1
TGTGCCAGCAGCTCCGGGGGAAGCACTGAAGCTTTCTTT
CASSSGGSTEAFF
>few|.|TRBV19|TRBJ1-1
TGTGCCAGTAGTACAAGACAGGTGACCGGCACTGAAGCTTTCTTT
CASSTRQVTGTEAFF
>.|.|TRBV19|TRBJ1-1
TGTGCCAGTCACCCGGGACCTTTGAACACTGAAGCTTTCTTT
CASHPGPLNTEAFF
>.|TRBD2|TRBV7-3|TRBJ2-1
TGTGCCAGCAGCCCTAACGGGGGGTACAATGAGCAGTTCTTC
CASSPNGGYNEQFF
>.|TRBD2|TRBV7-2|TRBJ2-5
TGTGCCAGCAGCCTGAGGACTAGTCGGGAAGGGGAGACCCAGTACTTC
CASSLRTSREGETQYF